Listed here are 21 T cell receptor beta chains from one sample, sequenced in a study of cytomegalovirus exposure and HLA in healthy donors. PCR amplification relied on 60 Vbeta primers (plus 13 Jbeta primers). TCRdb's table, derived via immunoSEQ multiplex PCR, lists solely in-frame clones and lacks some. The table records hundreds of thousands of clones, 83% of them present only once. What was sequenced was PBMCs. These receptors were collected from a girl between 10 and 17 years old in good health and CMV-seronegative.

This clone was detected only a few times. The rearrangement uses TRBV6-1 and TRBJ1-2; a weak D match, TRBD1 (6 bases). The length of the CDR3 is 13 residues. Trimming removed 1 base at V and 5 bases at J, with 8 bases between. Per the germline V gene, CDR1 is MNHNS and CDR2 is SASEGT. The CDR3 region has the DNA TGTGCCAGCAGTGAAGGCAGGGGTTATGGCTACACCTTC. Translation: CASSEGRGYGYTF.

The chain combines TRBV28 with TRBJ1-1; D gene uncertain. Trimming cost V 3 bases and J 4 bases, with 9 bases left between them. CDR3 length: 13 residues. The germline V gene has CDR1 MDHEN and CDR2 SYDVKM. The CDR3: CASSFLVATEAFF. CDR3 nucleotide sequence: TGTGCCAGCAGTTTTTTGGTGGCCACTGAAGCTTTCTTT.

V and J are TRBV19 and TRBJ2-3, with 8 nucleotides matching TRBD2. Germline V gene sequence: CDR1 LNHDA, CDR2 SQIVND (reference sequence). Trimming removed 3 bases from V and 4 bases from J; junction bases left unmatched: 6. The CDR3 loop spans 15 amino acids. This chain's CDR3 is CASSIERERADTQYF. The CDR3 nucleotides read TGTGCCAGTAGTATTGAGCGGGAGCGGGCAGATACGCAGTATTTT.

The chain combines TRBV27 with TRBJ2-3; perhaps TRBD2 as D (5 bases). Per the germline V gene, CDR1 is MNHEY and CDR2 is SMNVEV (reference sequence). The CDR3 is 15 amino acids. The V end lost 6 bases, the J end lost 0 bases, and 13 bases lay between the germline ends. CDR3 region: CASSPRRGSTDTQYF. CDR3 nucleotides: TGTGCCAGCAGCCCCCGCCGCGGGAGCACAGATACGCAGTATTTT.

This sequence joins TRBV7-9 and TRBJ2-5; TRBD2 matches at 8 bases. J gave up 3 bases and V 3 bases, and 9 bases lay outside the gene matches. The CDR3 runs 16 residues. The germline gives CDR1 SEHNR, CDR2 FQNEAQ (reference sequence). DNA of the CDR3: TGTGCCAGCAGCTTCCCGGGGGGGTACAGGGAAGAGACCCAGTACTTC. Protein product: CASSFPGGYREETQYF.

This clone was picked up one time. This chain joins TRBV5-1 and TRBJ1-5; D gene ambiguous. The V gene lost 5 bases and the J gene lost 3 bases, with 12 bases spanning the gap. CDR1 and CDR2 (germline): SGHRS, YFSETQ. This CDR3 has 14 residues. CDR3 in amino acids: CASRSGGYNQPQHF. The CDR3 DNA is TGCGCCAGCAGATCGGGAGGGTACAATCAGCCCCAGCATTTT.

V is TRBV4-2 and J is TRBJ1-5; no definite D call. This CDR3 contains 13 residues. Between the trimmed V and J ends, which lost 1 base and 2 bases, there was a span of 3 bases. Per the germline V gene, CDR1 is LGHNA and CDR2 is YNFKEQ. The CDR3 loop reads CASSQAGNQPQHF. The CDR3 DNA reads TGTGCCAGCAGCCAAGCTGGCAATCAGCCCCAGCATTTT.

Of note for this clone: Other DNA sequences of this sample code for an identical CDR3. This chain links TRBV30 with TRBJ1-2, with D possibly matching TRBD1 (6 bases). Trimming stripped 2 bases from V and 2 bases from J, with 9 bases between. CDR3 length equals 13 residues. Germline CDR1 and CDR2: GTSNPN and SVGIG (reference sequence). As DNA, the CDR3 is TGTGCCTGGAGTAGGGGGTTCAACTATGGCTACACCTTC. This gives the protein CAWSRGFNYGYTF. Filled out from reference TRBV30 and TRBJ1-2, the complete variable domain reads SQTIHQWPATLVQPVGSPLSLECTVEGTSNPNLYWYRQAAGRGLQLLFYSVGIGQISSEVPQNLSASRPQDRQFILSSKKLLLSDSGFYLCAWSRGFNYGYTFGSGTRLTVV.

The rearrangement uses TRBV7-9 and TRBJ1-2; D gene ambiguous. The CDR3 is made up of 12 amino acids. The ends were cut back, 1 base at V and 6 bases at J, with 6 bases in the middle. The germline gives CDR1 SEHNR, CDR2 FQNEAQ (reference sequence). CDR3 DNA: TGTGCCAGCAGCTTAGTTCTCCATGGCTACACCTTC. Its protein product is CASSLVLHGYTF.

The chain couples TRBV5-1 to TRBJ2-3; D is undetermined. This CDR3 is built from 12 residues. Germline lookup yields CDR1 SGHRS and CDR2 YFSETQ. With 0 bases removed from V and 6 bases from J, the gap between germline ends came to 5 bases. CDR3 nucleotides: TGCGCCAGCAGCTTGGCCTTTGATACGCAGTATTTT. This codes for CASSLAFDTQYF.

The V call is TRBV4-3, the J call TRBJ2-5, with 9 bases that match TRBD2. CDR1 and CDR2 (germline): LGHNA, YSLEER. J lost 5 bases, V lost 0 bases, and 16 bases had no gene match. This CDR3 is 19 amino acids long. Here the CDR3 DNA reads TGCGCCAGCAGCCAAGAGGGGGCGGGGGGGCCATCGTTCTTGGAGACCCAGTACTTC. Its protein product is CASSQEGAGGPSFLETQYF.

The CDR3 loop reads CASSRTGARSYNEQFF. Here the CDR3 DNA reads TGTGCCAGCAGCCGGACAGGCGCGCGCTCCTACAATGAGCAGTTCTTC. The J gene is TRBJ2-1, the V gene TRBV9, with 7 bases fitting TRBD1. The CDR3 spans 16 residues. The V gene's germline CDR1 is SGDLS and CDR2 YYNGEE. The trim removed 4 bases at V and 0 bases at J, leaving 7 bases unmatched.

This clone was seen only a few times. The chain is built from TRBV5-6 and TRBJ1-5; no reliable D call. The V end lost 1 base, the J end lost 0 bases, and 5 bases lay between the germline ends. Germline V gene sequence: CDR1 SGHDT, CDR2 YYEEEE. The CDR3 covers 14 residues. The CDR3 spells CASSLRGSNQPQHF. DNA for the CDR3: TGTGCCAGCAGCTTGCGGGGTAGCAATCAGCCCCAGCATTTT.

The V gene is TRBV30, the J gene TRBJ1-2, with D maybe TRBD1 (6 bases). V was trimmed by 4 bases and J by 1 base, leaving 13 bases between them. The germline CDR1 and CDR2 sequences are GTSNPN and SVGIG (reference sequence). This CDR3 spans 14 amino acids. The CDR3 coding sequence is TGTGCCTGGACACCCGGGGGGCTTAACTATGGCTACACCTTC. Translating it yields CAWTPGGLNYGYTF.

The chain uses TRBV7-9 and TRBJ2-5, with D uncertain. The CDR3 contains 11 residues. The germline V gene has CDR1 SEHNR and CDR2 FQNEAQ (reference sequence). Trimming took off 4 bases at V and 5 bases at J, with 5 bases between the two ends. The CDR3 is CASSSLETQYF. Written as DNA, the CDR3 is TGTGCCAGCAGCTCCCTGGAGACCCAGTACTTC.

J is TRBJ1-2 and V is TRBV7-9; D is possibly TRBD1 (5 bases). CDR1 and CDR2 from the germline V gene are SEHNR and FQNEAQ (reference sequence). V dropped 5 bases and J dropped 2 bases, with 12 bases sitting between them. CDR3 size: 14 residues. The CDR3 DNA is TGTGCCAGCAGCCTCATGGACATCAACTATGGCTACACCTTC. This gives the protein CASSLMDINYGYTF.

The count of this clone is one. The genes are TRBV9 and TRBJ2-1; 8 nucleotides agree with TRBD2. Germline CDR1 is SGDLS and CDR2 is YYNGEE. J lost 7 bases, V lost 4 bases, and 16 bases had no gene match. The length of the CDR3 is 17 residues. The CDR3 nucleotides read TGTGCCAGCAGCCCCAGCCTCACTAGCGGAGGGGGAAATGAGCAGTTCTTC. Translating it yields CASSPSLTSGGGNEQFF.

V usage is TRBV5-1 and J usage is TRBJ1-4, with TRBD1 identical over 7 bases. The CDR3 has 15 residues. Germline CDR1 is SGHRS and CDR2 is YFSETQ. The junction had 3 bases not matched to a gene; V was cut back by 4 bases and J by 0 bases. In nucleotides, the CDR3 is TGCGCCAGCAGCCCGCAGGGGGCAACTAATGAAAAACTGTTTTTT. Its protein is CASSPQGATNEKLFF.

The chain recombines TRBV5-8 with TRBJ2-1; no firm D call. The germline gives CDR1 SGHTS, CDR2 YDEGEE. The CDR3 spans 11 residues. The ends were cut back, 4 bases at V and 9 bases at J, with 8 bases in the middle. The CDR3 sequence: CASSLRSEQFF. DNA for the CDR3: TGTGCCAGCAGCCTGAGGAGTGAGCAGTTCTTC.

This chain uses TRBV7-9 with TRBJ2-7; 7 bases align to TRBD2. After removal of 0 bases from V and 4 bases from J, the junction contained 9 bases not matched to a gene. The germline V gene has CDR1 SEHNR and CDR2 FQNEAQ (reference sequence). The CDR3 has 16 amino acids. As DNA, the CDR3 is TGTGCCAGCAGCTTAGCCCGGGCTAGCGGACCTTACGAGCAGTACTTC. Its protein is CASSLARASGPYEQYF.

The V gene is TRBV4-1, the J gene TRBJ1-4, with 9 positions matching TRBD1. The CDR3 is 19 amino acids. After removal of 1 base from V and 1 base from J, the junction contained 10 bases not matched to a gene. Germline CDR1 reads MGHRA; CDR2 reads YSYEKL. The CDR3 region is CASSQARDRERRTNEKLFF. CDR3 in DNA: TGCGCCAGCAGCCAAGCCCGGGACAGGGAGAGACGAACTAATGAAAAACTGTTTTTT.